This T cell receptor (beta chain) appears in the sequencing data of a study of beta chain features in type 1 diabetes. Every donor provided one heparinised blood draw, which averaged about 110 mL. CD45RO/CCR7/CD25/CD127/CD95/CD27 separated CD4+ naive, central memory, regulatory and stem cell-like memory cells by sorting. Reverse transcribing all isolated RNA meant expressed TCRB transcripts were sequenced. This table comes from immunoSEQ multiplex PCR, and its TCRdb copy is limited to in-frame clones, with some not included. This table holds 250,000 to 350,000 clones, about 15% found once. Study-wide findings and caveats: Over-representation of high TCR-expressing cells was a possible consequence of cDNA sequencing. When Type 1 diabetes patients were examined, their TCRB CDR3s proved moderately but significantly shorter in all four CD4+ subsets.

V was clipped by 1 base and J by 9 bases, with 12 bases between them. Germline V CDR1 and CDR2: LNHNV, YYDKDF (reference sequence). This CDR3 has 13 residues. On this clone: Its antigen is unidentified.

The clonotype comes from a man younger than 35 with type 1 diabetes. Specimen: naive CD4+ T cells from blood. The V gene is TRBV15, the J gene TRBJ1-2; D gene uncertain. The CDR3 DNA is TGTGCCACCAGCAGAGGCCGACAATTACGCTACACCTTC. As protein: CATSRGRQLRYTF.